The sequence of this T cell receptor (beta chain) was determined in a study of CD8 T cells in Susac syndrome. Study in general: Within the group of sequenced Susac syndrome patients, six had active disease and eight or nine were in remission. The study's findings and limits: Clonal expansion of Susac CD8+ cells peaked in TEMRA cells, and it also peaked in active patients.

In this sample, this clonotype turned up once. The antigen is unknown. Roughly 0.45 to 1 ug RNA was reverse transcribed with random hexamers. Amplification of TCR beta CDR3 by immunoSEQ multiplex PCR spanned 54 Vbeta and 13 Jbeta. TCRdb redid the calling of the immunoSEQ multiplex PCR reads with MiXCR, one entry per CDR3 protein. The sample consists of about 90,000 distinct CDR3 sequences, approximately 96% of them appearing once. With 2 bases removed from V and 7 bases from J, the gap between germline ends came to 15 bases. The CDR3 has 15 amino acids. In germline, CDR1 is SGHDN, CDR2 FVKESK. Diagnostic criteria for definite or probable disease, in their recently defined form, were met by the patients with Susac syndrome.

V and J are TRBV14 and TRBJ2-1, with a weak D call TRBD2 (5 bases). The sequence derives from a human donor with Susac syndrome. Sequenced input: CD8+ T cells from PBMCs. The CDR3 DNA follows: TGTGCCAGCAGCCAACCACGTTTCGAGGGAAATGAGCAGTTCTTC. Amino acids: CASSQPRFEGNEQFF. Drawing the rest from reference TRBV14 and TRBJ2-1, the complete variable domain is EAGVTQFPSHSVIEKGQTVTLRCDPISGHDNLYWYRRVMGKEIKFLLHFVKESKQDESGMPNNRFLAERTGGTYSTLKVQPAELEDSGVYFCASSQPRFEGNEQFFGPGTRLTVL.